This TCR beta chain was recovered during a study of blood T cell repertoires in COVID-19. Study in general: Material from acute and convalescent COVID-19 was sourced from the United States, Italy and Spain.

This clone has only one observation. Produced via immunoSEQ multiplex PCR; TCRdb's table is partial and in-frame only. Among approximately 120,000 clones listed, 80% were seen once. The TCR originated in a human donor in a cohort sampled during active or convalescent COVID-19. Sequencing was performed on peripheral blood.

The CDR3 nucleotides are TGTGCCAGCAGCCGGGACAACCTCTACGAGCAGTACTTC. It is translated as CASSRDNLYEQYF. V gene TRBV9 combines with J gene TRBJ2-7, with a weak D call TRBD1 (6 bases). V was cut by 4 bases and J by 3 bases, with 11 bases left in between. The CDR3 contains 13 residues. The germline V gene encodes CDR1 SGDLS and CDR2 YYNGEE.